A selection of T cell receptor beta chains follows, all from one sample in a study of blood T cell repertoires in COVID-19. Generated by immunoSEQ multiplex PCR, the TCRdb table keeps only in-frame clones and is missing some. The sample consists of a few hundred thousand clones, 80% to 85% of them appearing once. The sequenced sample consisted of PBMCs or T cells enriched from blood (not recorded which). The receptors come from a woman in her forties or fifties who had recovered from COVID-19. Both conserved end residues are part of each CDR3. The D gene is left open where the match is weak. Part of the rows lack a size; the others show once, few, many or a class for expanded clones.

d_call cdr3_length clone_size j_call v_call cdr3_aa cdr3_nt
TRBD2 14 once TRBJ2-1 TRBV28 CASGKRGAYNEQFF TGTGCCAGCGGGAAGCGGGGCGCCTACAATGAGCAGTTCTTC
NA 14 NA TRBJ1-6 TRBV14 CASSQQTVNSPLHF TGTGCCAGCAGCCAACAGACAGTGAATTCACCCCTCCACTTT
TRBD1 14 NA TRBJ1-5 TRBV7-2 CASSLTGGWQPQHF TGTGCCAGCAGCCTCACAGGGGGCTGGCAGCCCCAGCATTTT
NA 16 NA TRBJ1-6 TRBV5-1 CASSLGVSSYNSPLHF TGCGCCAGCAGCTTGGGCGTGAGCTCCTATAATTCACCCCTCCACTTT
NA 14 NA TRBJ2-5 TRBV7-6 CASSSLAGAETQYF TGTGCCAGCAGCTCCCTCGCGGGGGCGGAGACCCAGTACTTC
TRBD1 15 NA TRBJ2-3 TRBV5-1 CASSLDRGFADTQYF TGCGCCAGCAGCTTAGACAGGGGATTCGCAGATACGCAGTATTTT
NA 13 NA TRBJ2-7 TRBV6-5 CASSSTASYEQYF TGTGCCAGCAGTTCGACAGCCTCCTACGAGCAGTACTTC
NA 15 NA TRBJ2-7 TRBV10-3 CAIKDPARGSYEQYF TGTGCCATCAAAGATCCGGCTAGGGGGTCCTACGAGCAGTACTTC
NA 12 NA TRBJ1-5 TRBV6-5 CASRSGNQPQHF TGTGCCAGCAGGTCAGGGAATCAGCCCCAGCATTTT
TRBD1 16 NA TRBJ1-2 TRBV30 CAWSTGTGGFYYGYTF TGTGCCTGGAGCACCGGGACAGGGGGCTTCTACTATGGCTACACCTTC
NA 14 NA TRBJ1-2 TRBV5-4 CASSPAEGNYGYTF TGTGCCAGCAGCCCGGCCGAGGGAAACTATGGCTACACCTTC
TRBD1 16 NA TRBJ1-2 TRBV9 CASSTPGQGTNYGYTF TGTGCCAGCAGCACCCCCGGACAGGGGACTAACTATGGCTACACCTTC
NA 11 NA TRBJ1-1 TRBV5-6 CASSLGQTAFF TGTGCCAGCAGCCTAGGACAGACGGCTTTCTTT
NA 15 NA TRBJ1-6 TRBV19 CASTGGEDVGSPLHF TGTGCCAGTACCGGGGGGGAGGACGTTGGTTCACCCCTCCACTTT
TRBD1 17 NA TRBJ2-1 TRBV7-3 CASSLTLQGAAYNEQFF TGTGCCAGCAGCTTAACCCTACAGGGGGCTGCCTACAATGAGCAGTTCTTC
TRBD1 15 NA TRBJ1-1 TRBV10-3 CAISPQGAGSTEAFF TGTGCCATCAGCCCACAGGGGGCAGGCTCCACTGAAGCTTTCTTT
NA 14 NA TRBJ1-1 TRBV7-3 CAIQADPKNTEAFF TGTGCCATACAGGCCGACCCCAAGAACACTGAAGCTTTCTTT
NA 16 NA TRBJ1-1 TRBV25-1 CASSPRGGYENSEAFF TGTGCCAGCAGTCCACGAGGGGGATATGAAAACTCTGAAGCTTTCTTT
NA 15 NA TRBJ2-5 TRBV7-3 CASSPVGQTGETQYF TGTGCCAGCAGCCCCGTCGGACAGACAGGAGAGACCCAGTACTTC
NA 13 NA TRBJ2-7 TRBV7-9 CASSWGEIYEQYF TGTGCCAGCTCCTGGGGGGAAATATACGAGCAGTACTTC
NA 15 NA TRBJ2-5 TRBV5-1 CASSLAGGTHQTQYF TGCGCCAGCAGCTTGGCCGGAGGGACCCATCAGACCCAGTACTTC
TRBD2 15 NA TRBJ2-3 TRBV6-5 CASSFSGNPSDTQYF TGTGCCAGCAGCTTTAGCGGGAACCCTTCAGATACGCAGTATTTT
NA 15 few TRBJ2-2 TRBV7-3 CASSPSGAAAGELFF TGTGCCAGCAGCCCTTCTGGGGCTGCTGCCGGGGAGCTGTTTTTT
TRBD1 15 few TRBJ2-3 TRBV5-1 CASSFWTGDTDTQYF TGCGCCAGCAGCTTCTGGACAGGGGATACAGATACGCAGTATTTT
NA 15 NA TRBJ1-1 TRBV6-5 CASRGPGLMNTEAFF TGTGCCAGCAGGGGCCCAGGACTGATGAACACTGAAGCTTTCTTT
NA 16 NA TRBJ1-1 TRBV30 CAWNYGGKGMRTEAFF TGTGCCTGGAATTACGGGGGGAAAGGTATGAGGACTGAAGCTTTCTTT
TRBD2 17 NA TRBJ2-7 TRBV7-6 CASSLKPGGTSGVEQYF TGTGCCAGCAGCTTAAAACCCGGAGGGACTAGCGGGGTCGAGCAGTACTTC
TRBD1 22 NA TRBJ1-1 TRBV7-8 CASSLVRFDRVSPTRSNTEAFF TGTGCCAGCAGCTTAGTACGATTTGACAGGGTGAGTCCAACTCGCTCGAACACTGAAGCTTTCTTT
TRBD2 16 NA TRBJ2-5 TRBV7-2 CASSLSSGGAKETQYF TGTGCCAGCAGCTTATCTAGCGGGGGGGCTAAAGAGACCCAGTACTTC
NA 16 NA TRBJ2-1 TRBV2 CASSELTALTYNEQFF TGTGCCAGCAGTGAATTGACAGCACTAACCTACAATGAGCAGTTCTTC
NA 14 NA TRBJ2-7 TRBV6-2/TRBV6-3 CASSYPGLPHEQYF TGTGCCAGCAGTTACCCGGGACTGCCTCACGAGCAGTACTTC
TRBD2 15 NA TRBJ2-2 TRBV5-5 CASSLSGGNTGELFF TGTGCCAGCAGCTTAAGCGGGGGGAACACCGGGGAGCTGTTTTTT
TRBD2 18 NA TRBJ2-2 TRBV6-1 CASSEISSGGRNTGELFF TGTGCCAGCAGTGAAATAAGTAGCGGGGGGCGGAACACCGGGGAGCTGTTTTTT
NA 16 NA TRBJ2-6 TRBV19 CASSSRVTGGANVLTF TGTGCCAGTAGTAGTCGGGTCACCGGTGGGGCCAACGTCCTGACTTTC
TRBD1 12 NA TRBJ1-5 TRBV5-6 CASETGDQPQHF TGTGCCAGCGAGACAGGGGATCAGCCCCAGCATTTT
TRBD1 11 once TRBJ2-1 TRBV29-1 CSVDGTGRLFF TGCAGCGTTGATGGGACAGGCAGGCTGTTCTTC
NA 13 NA TRBJ1-2 TRBV12-3/TRBV12-4 CASSLWGDDGYTF TGTGCCAGCAGTTTATGGGGGGACGATGGCTACACCTTC
NA 17 NA TRBJ1-2 TRBV6-2/TRBV6-3 CASSYPRLGQPNYGYTF TGTGCCAGCAGTTACCCTCGATTAGGACAGCCAAACTATGGCTACACCTTC
NA 16 NA TRBJ2-2 TRBV19 CATRHPVKGPARELFF TGTGCCACCCGCCACCCGGTTAAGGGGCCAGCGAGGGAGCTGTTTTTT
NA 15 NA TRBJ1-1 TRBV18 CASSPQTELNTEAFF TGTGCCAGCTCACCACAGACAGAGCTGAACACTGAAGCTTTCTTT
NA 16 NA TRBJ2-7 TRBV19 CASSKRSTANFYEQYF TGTGCCAGTAGTAAACGAAGTACAGCAAACTTTTACGAGCAGTACTTC
TRBD2 17 NA TRBJ2-7 TRBV7-9 CASSGSGRAGKLYEQYF TGTGCCAGCAGCGGTAGCGGGAGGGCCGGAAAGCTCTACGAGCAGTACTTC
TRBD1 14 few TRBJ1-2 TRBV6-2/TRBV6-3 CASSYGTGLYGYTF TGTGCCAGCAGTTACGGGACAGGACTCTATGGCTACACCTTC
TRBD1 13 once TRBJ1-2 TRBV7-2 CASSPGGQGDYTF TGTGCCAGCAGCCCCGGGGGACAGGGGGACTACACCTTC
NA 15 few TRBJ2-7 TRBV7-2 CASSLNGRWLYEQYF TGTGCCAGCAGCTTGAATGGGAGATGGCTCTACGAGCAGTACTTC
NA 13 NA TRBJ1-1 TRBV5-1 CASSLGSGAEAFF TGCGCCAGCAGCTTGGGATCGGGGGCTGAAGCTTTCTTT
NA 11 NA TRBJ2-7 TRBV24-1 CATSEGREQYF TGTGCCACCAGTGAGGGGCGCGAGCAGTACTTC
NA 15 NA TRBJ1-3 TRBV30 CAWSEGLLSGNTIYF TGTGCCTGGAGTGAAGGACTCCTCTCTGGAAACACCATATATTTT
TRBD1 16 NA TRBJ1-2 TRBV3-1/TRBV3-2 CASTQKGGQGTDGYTF TGTGCCAGCACCCAAAAGGGCGGACAGGGGACTGATGGCTACACCTTC
NA 15 NA TRBJ1-2 TRBV19 CASSTGTGGNYGYTF TGTGCCAGTAGTACCGGAACGGGGGGCAACTATGGCTACACCTTC
TRBD2 16 NA TRBJ2-3 TRBV7-8 CASNRSPGLGTDTQYF TGTGCCAGCAACCGATCTCCGGGACTAGGAACAGATACGCAGTATTTT
TRBD1 17 NA TRBJ2-3 TRBV2 CASSKDTWDRSTDTQYF TGTGCCAGCAGTAAGGATACCTGGGACAGGAGCACAGATACGCAGTATTTT
TRBD1 13 once TRBJ1-1 TRBV30 CAWNPDRGVMAFF TGTGCCTGGAATCCGGACAGGGGGGTAATGGCTTTCTTT
NA 14 once TRBJ2-7 TRBV7-2 CASSPWTGSYEQYF TGTGCCAGCAGCCCCTGGACTGGGTCCTACGAGCAGTACTTC
TRBD1 15 few TRBJ1-2 TRBV3-1/TRBV3-2 CASSQRRTGEGGYTF TGTGCCAGCAGCCAACGGCGGACAGGCGAGGGTGGCTACACCTTC
NA 16 NA TRBJ1-3 TRBV18 CASSPIMTVAGNTIYF TGTGCCAGCTCACCGATAATGACAGTTGCTGGAAACACCATATATTTT
NA 15 once TRBJ1-5 TRBV28 CASSLPGISNQPQHF TGTGCCAGCAGTTTACCGGGAATCAGCAATCAGCCCCAGCATTTT
NA 22 NA TRBJ1-6 TRBV15 CATSRGREEGRTSNIFNSPLHF TGTGCCACCAGCAGGGGCAGGGAGGAAGGCCGAACTAGTAACATCTTTAATTCACCCCTCCACTTT
TRBD1 16 NA TRBJ1-1 TRBV7-9 CASSLDRGIGNTEAFF TGTGCCAGCAGCTTGGACAGGGGGATAGGGAACACTGAAGCTTTCTTT
NA 14 NA TRBJ1-1 TRBV5-6 CASSLGTKNTEAFF TGTGCCAGCAGCCTCGGGACAAAGAACACTGAAGCTTTCTTT